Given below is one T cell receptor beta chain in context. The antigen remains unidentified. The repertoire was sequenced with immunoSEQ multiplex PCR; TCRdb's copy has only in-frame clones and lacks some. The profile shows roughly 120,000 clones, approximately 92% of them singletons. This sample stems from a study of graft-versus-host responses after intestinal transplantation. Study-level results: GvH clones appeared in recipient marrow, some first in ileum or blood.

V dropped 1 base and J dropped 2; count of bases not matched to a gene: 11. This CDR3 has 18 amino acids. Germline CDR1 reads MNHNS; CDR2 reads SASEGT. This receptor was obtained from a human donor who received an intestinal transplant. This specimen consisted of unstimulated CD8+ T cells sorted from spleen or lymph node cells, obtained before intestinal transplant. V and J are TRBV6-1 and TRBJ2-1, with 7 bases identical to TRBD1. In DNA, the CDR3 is TGTGCCAGCAGTGAAGGTGCCCTTGGGACAGCCACCTACAATGAGCAGTTCTTC. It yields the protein CASSEGALGTATYNEQFF.